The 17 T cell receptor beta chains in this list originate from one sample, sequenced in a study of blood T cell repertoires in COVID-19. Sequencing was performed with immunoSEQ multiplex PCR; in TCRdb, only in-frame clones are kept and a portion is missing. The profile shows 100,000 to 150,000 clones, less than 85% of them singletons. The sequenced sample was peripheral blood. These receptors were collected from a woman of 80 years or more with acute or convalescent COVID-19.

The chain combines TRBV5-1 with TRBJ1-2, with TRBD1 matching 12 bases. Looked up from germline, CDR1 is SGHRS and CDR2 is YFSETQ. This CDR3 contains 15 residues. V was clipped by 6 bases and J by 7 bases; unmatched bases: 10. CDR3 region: CASNLGTGGAGGYTF. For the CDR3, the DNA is TGCGCCAGCAATTTAGGGACAGGGGGCGCCGGTGGCTACACCTTC.

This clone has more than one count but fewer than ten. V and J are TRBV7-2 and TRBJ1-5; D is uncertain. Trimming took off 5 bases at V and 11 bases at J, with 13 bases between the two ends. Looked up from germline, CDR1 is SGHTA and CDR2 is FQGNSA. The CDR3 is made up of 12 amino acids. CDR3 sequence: CASSPFGEAQHF. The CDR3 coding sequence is TGTGCCAGCAGCCCATTCGGGGAGGCCCAGCATTTT.

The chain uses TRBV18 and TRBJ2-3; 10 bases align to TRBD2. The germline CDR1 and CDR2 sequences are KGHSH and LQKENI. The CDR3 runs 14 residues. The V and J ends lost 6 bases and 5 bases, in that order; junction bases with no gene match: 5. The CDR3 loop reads CASSRAGGLDTQYF. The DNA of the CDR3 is TGTGCCAGCTCCCGAGCGGGGGGGCTAGATACGCAGTATTTT.

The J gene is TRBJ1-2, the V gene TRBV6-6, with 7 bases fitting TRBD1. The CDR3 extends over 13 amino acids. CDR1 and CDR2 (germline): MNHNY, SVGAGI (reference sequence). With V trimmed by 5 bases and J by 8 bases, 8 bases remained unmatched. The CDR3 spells CASSDDRARGYTF. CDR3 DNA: TGTGCCAGCAGTGATGACAGGGCCCGCGGCTACACCTTC.

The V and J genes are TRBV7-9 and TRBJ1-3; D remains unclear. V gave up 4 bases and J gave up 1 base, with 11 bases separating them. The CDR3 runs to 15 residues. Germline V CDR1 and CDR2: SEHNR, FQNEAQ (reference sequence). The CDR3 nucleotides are TGTGCCAGCAGCTCTACAGCTGAGTCTGGAAACACCATATATTTT. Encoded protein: CASSSTAESGNTIYF.

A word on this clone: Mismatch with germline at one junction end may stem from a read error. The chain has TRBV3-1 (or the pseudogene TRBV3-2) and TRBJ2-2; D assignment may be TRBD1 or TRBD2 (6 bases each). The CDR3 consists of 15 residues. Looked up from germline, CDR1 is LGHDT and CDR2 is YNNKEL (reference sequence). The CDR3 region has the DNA TGTGCCAGCACCCAAGGGGGAGGGAACACCGGGGAGCTGTTTTTT. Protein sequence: CASTQGGGNTGELFF.

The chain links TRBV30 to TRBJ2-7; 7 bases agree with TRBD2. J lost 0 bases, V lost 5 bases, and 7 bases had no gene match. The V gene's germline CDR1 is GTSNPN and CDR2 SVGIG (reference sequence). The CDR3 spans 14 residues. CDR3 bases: TGTGCCTGGGCGGTGGGGGGGAGCTCCTACGAGCAGTACTTC. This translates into CAWAVGGSSYEQYF.

The CDR3 bases are TGTGCCAGTAGTGCCCCGGGACAAGGCTTAGCTGAAGCTTTCTTT. Its protein is CASSAPGQGLAEAFF. This rearrangement joins TRBV19 to TRBJ1-1, with TRBD1 as a possible D gene (6 bases). This CDR3 comprises 15 residues. Trimming removed 5 bases from V and 6 bases from J, with 19 bases in between. Per the germline V gene, CDR1 is LNHDA and CDR2 is SQIVND (reference sequence).

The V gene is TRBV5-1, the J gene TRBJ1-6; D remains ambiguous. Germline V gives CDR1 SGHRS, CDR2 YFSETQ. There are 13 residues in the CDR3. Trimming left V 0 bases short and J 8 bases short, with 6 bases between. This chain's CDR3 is CASSLVGDSPLHF. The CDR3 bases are TGCGCCAGCAGCTTGGTCGGGGATTCACCCCTCCACTTT.

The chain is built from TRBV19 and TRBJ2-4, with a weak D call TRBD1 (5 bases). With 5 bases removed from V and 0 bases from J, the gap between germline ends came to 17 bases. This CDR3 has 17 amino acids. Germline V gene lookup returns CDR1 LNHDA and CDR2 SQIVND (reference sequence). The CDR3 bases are TGTGCCAGTAGTGGGTTTAGGGCAGGGAAAGCCAAAAACATTCAGTACTTC. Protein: CASSGFRAGKAKNIQYF.

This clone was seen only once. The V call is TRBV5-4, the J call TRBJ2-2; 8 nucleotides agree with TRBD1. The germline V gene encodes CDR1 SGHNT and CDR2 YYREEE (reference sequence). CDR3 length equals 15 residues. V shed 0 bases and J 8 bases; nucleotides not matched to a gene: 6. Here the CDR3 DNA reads TGTGCCAGCAGCTTGGCAGGGGGCCAGCGGGGGGAGCTGTTTTTT. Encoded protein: CASSLAGGQRGELFF.

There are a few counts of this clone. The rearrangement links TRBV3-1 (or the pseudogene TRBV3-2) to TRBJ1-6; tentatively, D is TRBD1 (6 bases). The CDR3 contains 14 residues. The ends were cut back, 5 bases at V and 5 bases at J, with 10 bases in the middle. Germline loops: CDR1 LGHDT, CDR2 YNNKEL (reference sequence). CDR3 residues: CASSRRTDNSPLHF. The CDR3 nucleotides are TGTGCCAGCAGCAGACGGACAGATAATTCACCCCTCCACTTT.

As DNA, the CDR3 is TGCGCCAGCAGCTTACAGGGCTCAATGGAGGGCTACACCTTC. It encodes CASSLQGSMEGYTF. The chain joins TRBV5-1 to TRBJ1-2; a possible D gene is TRBD1 (6 bases). The CDR3 totals 14 residues. Germline V gene lookup returns CDR1 SGHRS and CDR2 YFSETQ. Trimming shortened V by 2 bases and J by 8 bases, and 16 bases separated the two germline ends.

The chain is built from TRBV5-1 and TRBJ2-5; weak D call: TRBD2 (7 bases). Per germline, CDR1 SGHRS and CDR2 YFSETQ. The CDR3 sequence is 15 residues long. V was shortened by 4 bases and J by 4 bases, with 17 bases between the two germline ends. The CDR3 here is CASSTAGGAGETQYF. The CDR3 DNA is TGCGCCAGCAGCACTGCTGGGGGGGCAGGAGAGACCCAGTACTTC.

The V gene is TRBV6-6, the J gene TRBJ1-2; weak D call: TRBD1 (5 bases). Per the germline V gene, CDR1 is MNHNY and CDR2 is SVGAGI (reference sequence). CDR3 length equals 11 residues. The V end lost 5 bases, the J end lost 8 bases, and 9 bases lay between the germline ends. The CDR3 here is CASSTGVGYTF. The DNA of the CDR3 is TGTGCCAGCAGTACGGGGGTAGGCTACACCTTC.

The CDR3, as DNA: TGCAGCGTTGCCCCCGGGACAGGGGGTTACACTGAAGCTTTCTTT. Amino acid sequence: CSVAPGTGGYTEAFF. The J gene is TRBJ1-1, the V gene TRBV29-1; 11 bases align to TRBD1. The germline CDR1 and CDR2 sequences are SQVTM and ANQGSEA. Trimming took 4 bases from V and 3 from J; bases not matched to a gene: 7. This CDR3 contains 15 residues.

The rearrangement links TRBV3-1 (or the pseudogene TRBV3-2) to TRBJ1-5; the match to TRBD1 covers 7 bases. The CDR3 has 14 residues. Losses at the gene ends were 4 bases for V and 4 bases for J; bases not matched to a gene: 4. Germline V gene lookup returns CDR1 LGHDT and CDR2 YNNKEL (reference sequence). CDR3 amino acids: CASSLGQENQPQHF. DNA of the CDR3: TGTGCCAGCAGCCTTGGACAGGAGAATCAGCCCCAGCATTTT.